This T cell receptor beta chain was retrieved from a study of beta chain features in type 1 diabetes. CDR3 length: 13 residues. V lost 5 bases to trimming and J lost 7 bases; unmatched junction nucleotides: 3. The germline V gene has CDR1 MNHEY and CDR2 SVGAGI. Points from the study as a whole: Insertions were fewer and deletions more numerous at VDJ junctions in type 1 diabetes patients. Moderate yet significant TCRB CDR3 shortening was seen in Type 1 diabetes patients in all four CD4+ subsets. Researchers could not determine here whether HLA type influences TCRB rearrangement.

This clone came up a few times. Its antigen is undetermined. As every portion of the isolated RNA was reverse transcribed, the sequencing read expressed TCRB transcripts. Profiling relied on immunoSEQ multiplex PCR, and the TCRdb table lists in-frame clones only, not all of them. The sample records approximately 150,000 clones, roughly an eighth being singletons. Sequenced input: central memory CD4+ T cells from blood. The TCR originated in a man aged 18 to 30 with type 1 diabetes. This sequence joins TRBV6-5 and TRBJ2-1, with 9 bases aligning to TRBD2. The CDR3 reads CASSMSGGNEQFF. The CDR3 nucleotides are TGTGCCAGCAGTATGAGCGGGGGGAATGAGCAGTTCTTC.